The TCR beta chain described here comes from a study of shared clonotypes between healthy human individuals. This clone was detected once. The method was immunoSEQ multiplex PCR; TCRdb's version includes in-frame clones alone and lacks a portion of them. The sample holds hundreds of thousands of clones, 70% to 80% seen once. CDR1 is DFQATT, CDR2 SNEGSKA, per germline (reference sequence). CDR3 length: 9 amino acids. V lost 6 bases and J 8 bases, leaving 7 bases between the germline ends. The gene calls are TRBV20-1 and TRBJ1-2; D gene unclear. This TCR was recovered from a woman aged 40 to 49 in good health. Some clones in this sample may be carry-over from other donors' samples. Sequenced material: PBMCs. CDR3 sequence reads: CSASRGYTF. In nucleotides, the CDR3 is TGCAGTGCAAGCCGGGGCTACACCTTC.